What follows are 3 T cell receptor beta chains derived from one specimen sequenced in a study of cytomegalovirus exposure and HLA in healthy donors. The PCR employed 60 Vbeta primers together with 13 Jbeta primers. Repertoires were generated with immunoSEQ multiplex PCR, while TCRdb's copy carries only in-frame clones and drops some. Of 80,000 to 100,000 clones listed, about 69% are singletons. The sample consisted of PBMCs. The receptors shown here come from a woman under 30 in good health and CMV-seropositive.

Comment on this clone: Other DNA variants within this sample encode the same CDR3. CDR3 residues: CASSPRRGGGAPGADTQYF. CDR3 coding DNA: TGCGCCAGCAGCCCCCGAAGAGGCGGGGGGGCTCCCGGTGCAGATACGCAGTATTTT. The V and J genes are TRBV5-1 and TRBJ2-3; 9 nucleotides match TRBD2. The CDR3 spans 19 residues. The ends lost 4 bases at V and 4 bases at J; junction bases unmatched: 19. CDR1 is SGHRS, CDR2 YFSETQ, per germline.

The chain links TRBV7-6 to TRBJ2-7, with D perhaps matching TRBD1 (7 bases). The CDR3 consists of 15 residues. Germline CDR1 and CDR2: SGHVS and FNYEAQ. Deletions cut 4 bases from V and 2 bases from J, with 15 bases between. The CDR3 spells CASSWQTGRTYEQYF. The CDR3 DNA follows: TGTGCCAGCAGCTGGCAGACAGGGAGGACCTACGAGCAGTACTTC.

As to this clone: The CDR3 ends on some other residue instead of the conserved phenylalanine or tryptophan, so this is likely a read error. The V call is TRBV29-1, the J call TRBJ2-3; D remains unclear. Germline assignment: CDR1 SQVTM and CDR2 ANQGSEA. This CDR3 comprises 15 residues. Trimming removed 1 base from V and 0 bases from J, with 11 bases in between. CDR3 amino acids: CSVEVRLTSTDTQYL. The CDR3 coding sequence is TGCAGCGTTGAAGTTCGGTTAACTAGCACAGATACGCAGTATCTT.